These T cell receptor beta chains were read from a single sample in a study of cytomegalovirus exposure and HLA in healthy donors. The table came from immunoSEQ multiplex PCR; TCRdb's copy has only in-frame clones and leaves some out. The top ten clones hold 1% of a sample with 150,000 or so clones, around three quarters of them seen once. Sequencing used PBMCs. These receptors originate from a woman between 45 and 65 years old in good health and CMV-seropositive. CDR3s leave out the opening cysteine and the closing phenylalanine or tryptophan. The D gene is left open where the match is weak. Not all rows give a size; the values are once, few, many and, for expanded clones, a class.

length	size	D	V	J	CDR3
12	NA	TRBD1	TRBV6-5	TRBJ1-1	ASSSHRGSTEAF
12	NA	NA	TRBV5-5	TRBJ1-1	ASSLQGTDTEAF
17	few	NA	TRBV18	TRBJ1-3	ASSPSPLFATTSGNTIY
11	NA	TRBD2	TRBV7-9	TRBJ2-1	SSSTLTSGRLV
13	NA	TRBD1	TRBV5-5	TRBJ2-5	ASSHPTGGQETQY
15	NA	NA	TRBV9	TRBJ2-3	ASSVKRNELGTDTQY
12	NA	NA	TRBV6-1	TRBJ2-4	ASSGGQKANIQY
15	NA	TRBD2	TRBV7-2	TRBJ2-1	ASSFRKRGGLGDEQF
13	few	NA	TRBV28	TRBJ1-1	ASHARGALNTEAF
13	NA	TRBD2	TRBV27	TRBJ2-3	AIRMTGLAADTQY
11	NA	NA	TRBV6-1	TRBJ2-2	ASRGPGVGELF
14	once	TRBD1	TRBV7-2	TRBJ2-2	ASSLGYRGLAGELF
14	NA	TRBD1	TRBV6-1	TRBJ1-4	ASSQVGHRGNEKLF
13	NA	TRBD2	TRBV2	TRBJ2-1	ASSGTSGSYNEQF
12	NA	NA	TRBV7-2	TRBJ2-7	ASSPGIISYEQY
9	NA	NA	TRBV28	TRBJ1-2	ASSAAYGYT
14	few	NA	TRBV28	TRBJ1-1	ASSSRQLIRGTEAF
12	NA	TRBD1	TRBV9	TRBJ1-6	ASSETTGNSPLH
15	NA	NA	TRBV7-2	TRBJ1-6	ASSLVGSVGGVSPLH
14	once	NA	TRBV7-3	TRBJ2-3	ASSLVGRDFTDTQY
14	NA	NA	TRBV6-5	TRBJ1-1	ASSSPRSPMNTEAF
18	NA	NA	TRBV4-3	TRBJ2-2	ASSHELIRGASGSTGELF
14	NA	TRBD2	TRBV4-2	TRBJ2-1	ASSRLTSGAYNEQF
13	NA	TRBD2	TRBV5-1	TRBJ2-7	ASSGSGLAGDEQY
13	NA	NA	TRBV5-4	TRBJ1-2	ASRPDSAANYGYT